The 18 T cell receptor beta chains below come from one sample, sequenced in a study of cytomegalovirus exposure and HLA in healthy donors. PCR amplification relied on 60 Vbeta primers (plus 13 Jbeta primers). Some clones are missing from TCRdb's copy, which holds only in-frame ones; the method was immunoSEQ multiplex PCR. The sample contains some 130,000 clones, around 73% of which appear only once. The specimen was PBMCs. The receptors originated from a female donor in good health and CMV-seronegative.

The genes are TRBV29-1 and TRBJ1-2, with 7 bases identical to TRBD1. Germline assignment: CDR1 SQVTM and CDR2 ANQGSEA. Germline trimming cut 5 bases from V and 7 bases from J; bases unmatched to any gene: 10. CDR3 length: 13 residues. CDR3 nucleotide sequence: TGCAGCGTTCGGAGACAGGGATTTACTGGCTACACCTTC. It translates to CSVRRQGFTGYTF.

The chain has TRBV28 and TRBJ2-5, with 10 nucleotides matching TRBD1. Germline assignment: CDR1 MDHEN and CDR2 SYDVKM. This CDR3 has 15 amino acids. J gave up 5 bases and V 5 bases, and 8 bases lay outside the gene matches. The CDR3: CASSTRTGGMETQYF. The CDR3 DNA sequence: TGTGCCAGCAGTACACGGACAGGGGGTATGGAGACCCAGTACTTC.

The rearrangement joins TRBV7-9 to TRBJ2-1, with D tentatively TRBD1 (5 bases). Germline CDR1 and CDR2: SEHNR and FQNEAQ (reference sequence). V was cut by 5 bases and J by 6 bases, with 17 bases left in between. The CDR3 consists of 15 residues. The CDR3 here is CASSRQTDFGNEQFF. The CDR3 DNA is TGTGCCAGCAGCAGACAGACAGATTTTGGCAATGAGCAGTTCTTC.

The chain combines TRBV5-1 with TRBJ2-3; 7 nucleotides agree with TRBD2. There are 13 residues in the CDR3. Germline V gene data show CDR1 as SGHRS and CDR2 as YFSETQ. The ends lost 7 bases at V and 2 bases at J; junction bases unmatched: 4. The CDR3 DNA follows: TGCGCCAGCGGGGAGCGGGACACAGATACGCAGTATTTT. Its protein product is CASGERDTDTQYF. Using reference TRBV5-1 and TRBJ2-3 for the parts outside the CDR3, the full variable domain is KAGVTQTPRYLIKTRGQQVTLSCSPISGHRSVSWYQQTPGQGLQFLFEYFSETQRNKGNFPGRFSGRQFSNSRSEMNVSTLELGDSALYLCASGERDTDTQYFGPGTRLTVL.

The chain is built from TRBV28 and TRBJ2-1; 9 nucleotides match TRBD2. CDR1 and CDR2 from the germline V gene are MDHEN and SYDVKM. CDR3 length equals 15 residues. Trimming at V came to 5 bases and at J to 6 bases, leaving 8 bases not matched to a gene. This CDR3 is CASSPLAGDVNEQFF. The CDR3 bases are TGTGCCAGCAGTCCCTTAGCGGGAGACGTCAATGAGCAGTTCTTC.

The V gene is TRBV29-1, the J gene TRBJ2-7, with 9 bases fitting TRBD1. This CDR3 is 14 amino acids long. Unmatched junction bases numbered 8, after V lost 5 bases and J lost 3 bases. Looked up from germline, CDR1 is SQVTM and CDR2 is ANQGSEA. The CDR3 reads CSVLLDRGNYEQYF. For the CDR3, the DNA is TGCAGCGTTCTACTCGACAGGGGGAACTACGAGCAGTACTTC.

The chain links TRBV2 to TRBJ1-4, with D possibly TRBD1 on 5 matching bases. Trimming left V 4 bases short and J 3 bases short, with 12 bases between. The CDR3 length is 15 residues. Germline values: CDR1 SNHLY, CDR2 FYNNEI. CDR3 coding DNA: TGTGCCAGCAGTGCTCCGGGGGGTGCTAATGAAAAACTGTTTTTT. This sequence encodes CASSAPGGANEKLFF.

The chain couples TRBV4-2 to TRBJ1-5; 8 bases agree with TRBD1. The CDR3 extends over 16 amino acids. With 0 bases clipped from V and 4 bases from J, the junction kept 5 bases outside the gene matches. Germline lookup yields CDR1 LGHNA and CDR2 YNFKEQ. In DNA, the CDR3 is TGTGCCAGCAGCCAAGATATGGACAGGGTTAATCAGCCCCAGCATTTT. Residues: CASSQDMDRVNQPQHF.

This clone was picked up one time. This chain joins TRBV5-1 and TRBJ2-2; the D is unclear. Trimming removed 7 bases from V and 7 bases from J, with 11 bases in between. CDR3 length equals 12 residues. Germline V CDR1 and CDR2: SGHRS, YFSETQ. CDR3 nucleotide sequence: TGCGCCAGCGGGCAGGTGGACGGGGAGCTGTTTTTT. Encoded protein: CASGQVDGELFF.

The J gene is TRBJ1-2, the V gene TRBV7-3; a weak D match, TRBD1 (6 bases). CDR1 and CDR2 from the germline V gene are SGHTA and FQGTGA. With 6 bases removed from V and 4 bases from J, the gap between germline ends came to 18 bases. This CDR3 has 15 residues. In nucleotides, the CDR3 is TGTGCCAGCAGTCCCTACCGGGACACCCCCTATGGCTACACCTTC. It yields the protein CASSPYRDTPYGYTF.

The rearrangement joins TRBV4-1 to TRBJ2-7; 10 bases match TRBD1. The CDR3 has 14 residues. CDR1 and CDR2 from the germline V gene are MGHRA and YSYEKL. V shed 3 bases and J 3 bases; nucleotides not matched to a gene: 2. The CDR3 nucleotides are TGCGCCAGCAGCCACCGGACAGGGGGCTACGAGCAGTACTTC. It yields the protein CASSHRTGGYEQYF.

This chain joins TRBV9 and TRBJ2-2; D is possibly TRBD1 (6 bases). Deletions cut 2 bases from V and 8 bases from J, with 7 bases between. The CDR3 has 12 amino acids. Looked up from germline, CDR1 is SGDLS and CDR2 is YYNGEE. The CDR3 sequence: CASSVRGGELFF. The DNA of the CDR3 is TGTGCCAGCAGCGTCAGGGGAGGGGAGCTGTTTTTT.

This chain uses TRBV7-2 with TRBJ2-1; D not resolved. The CDR3 spans 14 residues. Germline lookup yields CDR1 SGHTA and CDR2 FQGNSA. V was clipped by 3 bases and J by 0 bases, with 6 bases between them. CDR3: CASSLTRSYNEQFF. CDR3 nucleotide sequence: TGTGCCAGCAGCTTGACACGCTCCTACAATGAGCAGTTCTTC.

The rearrangement joins TRBV6-4 to TRBJ2-3; D possibly corresponds to TRBD2 (6 bases). The CDR3 totals 14 residues. The ends were cut back, 6 bases at V and 0 bases at J, with 10 bases in the middle. Germline CDR1 is MRHNA and CDR2 is SNTAGT. DNA for the CDR3: TGTGCCAGCAGCTCCGGGACTAGCACAGATACGCAGTATTTT. Amino acid sequence: CASSSGTSTDTQYF.

V gene TRBV6-6 combines with J gene TRBJ1-1; tentatively, D is TRBD1 (6 bases). The V gene lost 10 bases and the J gene lost 4 bases, with 22 bases spanning the gap. Germline V lookup: CDR1 MNHNY, CDR2 SVGAGI (reference sequence). This CDR3 has 15 amino acids. This CDR3 is CATQTGNTVGTEAFF. The CDR3 bases are TGTGCCACCCAAACAGGGAACACGGTGGGCACTGAAGCTTTCTTT.

The chain is built from TRBV6-5 and TRBJ1-2; possibly TRBD1 for D (6 bases). V gave up 6 bases and J gave up 5 bases, with 13 bases separating them. The CDR3 extends over 13 amino acids. CDR1 and CDR2 from the germline V gene are MNHEY and SVGAGI. The CDR3 reads CASRQDSNYGYTF. CDR3 nucleotide sequence: TGTGCCAGCAGGCAGGACAGTAATTATGGCTACACCTTC.

The chain carries TRBV5-1 and TRBJ2-2; D call uncertain. Trimming left V 4 bases short and J 7 bases short, with 8 bases between. This CDR3 has 12 amino acids. The germline CDR1 and CDR2 sequences are SGHRS and YFSETQ. CDR3 coding DNA: TGCGCCAGCAGCCCTCTAAACGGGGAGCTGTTTTTT. Protein product: CASSPLNGELFF.

The rearrangement links TRBV28 to TRBJ1-3, with 7 bases that match TRBD1. Trimming cost V 5 bases and J 3 bases; bases outside gene matches: 4. This CDR3 region has 14 residues. Germline CDR1 MDHEN, CDR2 SYDVKM. The DNA of the CDR3 is TGTGCCAGCAGTACCCACAGGGGTGGAAACACCATATATTTT. It specifies CASSTHRGGNTIYF.